Sequencing of this TCR beta chain was carried out in a study of cytomegalovirus exposure and HLA in healthy donors. Regarding the study as a whole: Under in vitro conditions, three CMV-associated chains were confirmed as specific for CMV antigens. Sequencing depth roughly uniform across donors was assumed in presence/absence analyses.

Participants comprised healthy donors of bone marrow. Comments on this clone: Its cognate antigen is unknown.

CDR1 and CDR2 from the germline V gene are MDHEN and SYDVKM. The CDR3 spans 14 residues. The ends were cut back, 5 bases at V and 9 bases at J, with 20 bases in the middle. Primers for the PCR totalled 60 Vbeta and 13 Jbeta. In the authors' workflow: A later analysis counted approximately 88 million unique TCR beta chains, 9.5 million to 12 million shared. Generated by immunoSEQ multiplex PCR, the TCRdb table keeps only in-frame clones and is missing some. The V and J calls and clone size come from that table; D and trimming were worked out from the DNA. The sample includes 120,000 to 150,000 clones, 75% to 80% of them seen just once.

This receptor was identified in a man aged 40-55 years in good health and CMV-seropositive. Sample: PBMCs. This chain joins TRBV28 and TRBJ2-7; TRBD2 is a possible D gene (5 bases). As DNA, the CDR3 is TGTGCCAGCAGTACCCCCGCTGGGAGTTCCTGGCAGTACTTC. Translated: CASSTPAGSSWQYF.